These 13 T cell receptor beta chains came from one sample sequenced in a study of metastatic and nonmetastatic thyroid tumors (dated by TCRdb to 2018 to 2021). Before undergoing thyroid surgery, none of the patients had been given any kind of treatment. The protocol used for the library was PCR. Sequencing was performed on an Illumina HiSeq 4000. In-frame beta chains were kept once TCRdb had trimmed the public reads at Q25 with fastp and called clones with MiXCR. Here the sample has tens of thousands of clones; around 24% occur a single time. About 14% of the sample belongs to the ten largest clones. The specimen sequenced was tumor tissue. All receptors derive from a female donor with papillary thyroid cancer or a benign thyroid nodule (not recorded which). Some clones in this sample may be carry-over from other donors' samples.

The chain recombines TRBV6-2 or TRBV6-3 with TRBJ2-7, with unresolved D. Germline V gene sequence: CDR1 MNHEY, CDR2 SVGEGT. This CDR3 region has 11 residues. V was pared by 4 bases and J by 3 bases, with 4 bases between. The CDR3 nucleotides read TGTGCCAGCAGTTGGGGCTACGAGCAGTACTTC. It codes for CASSWGYEQYF.

This clone has a count of ten or more. The chain combines TRBV12-3 or TRBV12-4 with TRBJ2-2; the match to TRBD1 covers 7 bases. After removal of 9 bases from V and 0 bases from J, the junction contained 7 bases not matched to a gene. The CDR3 runs to 15 residues. The CDR3 loop reads CASRRTGPNTGELFF. CDR3 DNA: TGTGCCAGTCGGAGGACAGGCCCGAACACCGGGGAGCTGTTTTTT.

The chain employs TRBV20-1 and TRBJ2-7, with 12 nucleotides matching TRBD2. There are 13 residues in the CDR3. In germline, CDR1 is DFQATT, CDR2 SNEGSKA (reference sequence). Losses at the gene ends were 7 bases for V and 7 bases for J; bases not matched to a gene: 8. The DNA of the CDR3 is TGCAGTGTACCGTCTAGCGGGAGGGGGGAGCAGTACTTC. Encoded protein: CSVPSSGRGEQYF.

This clone was counted many times. The genes are TRBV5-8 and TRBJ2-2; D ambiguous. V gave up 0 bases and J gave up 6 bases, with 15 bases separating them. CDR3 length: 16 amino acids. Per germline, CDR1 SGHTS and CDR2 YDEGEE. CDR3 coding DNA: TGTGCCAGCAGCTTGGGGCGCAACTTGGTGGCCGGGGAGCTGTTTTTT. It encodes CASSLGRNLVAGELFF.

This clone was counted ten times or more. CDR3 sequence (DNA): TGCAGTGCTAGAGATACGGGAGGGCTTGGGGAGACCCAGTACTTC. Translating gives CSARDTGGLGETQYF. The chain recombines TRBV20-1 with TRBJ2-5; TRBD2 matches at 8 bases. V shed 0 bases and J 5 bases; nucleotides not matched to a gene: 8. Per germline, CDR1 DFQATT and CDR2 SNEGSKA (reference sequence). This CDR3 has 15 residues.

The chain uses TRBV18 and TRBJ2-7; D gene uncertain. This CDR3 is 13 amino acids long. V was clipped by 0 bases and J by 3 bases, with 6 bases between them. Per the germline V gene, CDR1 is KGHSH and CDR2 is LQKENI. The CDR3 loop is CASSPPGIYEQYF. DNA for the CDR3: TGTGCCAGCTCACCACCGGGAATCTACGAGCAGTACTTC.

This clone was observed many times. The chain carries TRBV6-1 and TRBJ1-5; D call uncertain. Per the germline V gene, CDR1 is MNHNS and CDR2 is SASEGT. V was pared by 5 bases and J by 0 bases, with 11 bases between. The CDR3 sequence is 15 residues long. As DNA, the CDR3 is TGTGCCAGCAGTAACGAAGGCCATAGCAATCAGCCCCAGCATTTT. This translates into CASSNEGHSNQPQHF.

The rearrangement joins TRBV5-1 to TRBJ2-3; D perhaps matches TRBD1 (5 bases). Trimming shortened V by 2 bases and J by 4 bases, and 11 bases separated the two germline ends. Germline V gene sequence: CDR1 SGHRS, CDR2 YFSETQ. This CDR3 is 14 amino acids long. The CDR3 loop is CASSFRGPPDTQYF. Here the CDR3 DNA reads TGCGCCAGCAGCTTTAGGGGCCCCCCAGATACGCAGTATTTT.

The chain uses TRBV7-8 and TRBJ2-1; TRBD2 matches 14 bases. This CDR3 region has 19 residues. Per germline, CDR1 SGHVS and CDR2 FQNEAQ. The junction had 9 bases not matched to a gene; V was cut back by 5 bases and J by 0 bases. The CDR3 region has the DNA TGTGCCAGCAGCCGCCCGACTAGCGGGGGGGTAAGCTCCTACAATGAGCAGTTCTTC. Encoded protein: CASSRPTSGGVSSYNEQFF.

With regard to this clone: Germline and junction disagree at one end, which may indicate a read error. V gene TRBV20-1 combines with J gene TRBJ1-6, with D perhaps matching TRBD1 (5 bases). Germline V gene sequence: CDR1 DFQATT, CDR2 SNEGSKA (reference sequence). The CDR3 extends over 13 amino acids. Here the CDR3 reads CSQFRDGNSHLHF. For the CDR3, the DNA is TGCAGTCAGTTTAGGGACGGAAATTCACACCTCCACTTT.

The chain links TRBV7-2 to TRBJ2-7; the D is unclear. V shed 5 bases and J shed 6 bases, with 14 bases lying between them. The CDR3 runs 13 residues. CDR1 and CDR2 from the germline V gene are SGHTA and FQGNSA. CDR3 loop: CASSPRPGLEQYF. CDR3 DNA: TGTGCCAGCAGCCCTCGTCCTGGTCTCGAGCAGTACTTC.

This clone has a single count. The genes are TRBV20-1 and TRBJ2-7; D remains unclear. This CDR3 region has 13 residues. CDR1 is DFQATT and CDR2 is SNEGSKA in the germline V gene (reference sequence). Trimming took 6 bases from V and 3 from J, leaving 15 bases between them. CDR3 residues: CSAYSRSGYEQYF. CDR3 DNA sequence: TGCAGTGCCTATTCTCGGAGTGGCTACGAGCAGTACTTC.

There are many counts of this clone. V is TRBV5-4 and J is TRBJ2-7; 7 bases align to TRBD1. The germline CDR1 and CDR2 sequences are SGHNT and YYREEE (reference sequence). V dropped 5 bases and J dropped 0; count of bases not matched to a gene: 8. The CDR3 covers 15 residues. The CDR3 reads CASSSRDRNSYEQYF. DNA of the CDR3: TGTGCCAGCAGTTCCCGGGACAGAAACTCCTACGAGCAGTACTTC.